The 27 T cell receptor beta chains presented below share a single source sample, sequenced in a study of CD8+ T cells in alopecia areata. It was cDNA, reverse transcribed from extracted RNA, that served as the sequencing template. The table came from immunoSEQ multiplex PCR; TCRdb's copy has only in-frame clones and leaves some out. The sample consists of around 200,000 clones, around 63% of them appearing once. The material was CD4+ T cells sorted from blood, obtained at week 0. These receptors all stem from a human donor with alopecia areata.

In DNA, the CDR3 is TGTGCCACCAGCACAACAGGTACCAACTATGGCTACACCTTC. It codes for CATSTTGTNYGYTF. The chain joins TRBV15 to TRBJ1-2; tentative D call: TRBD1 (5 bases). Trimming removed 4 bases at V and 2 bases at J, with 11 bases between. The CDR3 has 14 amino acids. Germline V gene sequence: CDR1 LNHNV, CDR2 YYDKDF (reference sequence). Drawing the rest from reference TRBV15 and TRBJ1-2, the complete variable domain is DAMVIQNPRYQVTQFGKPVTLSCSQTLNHNVMYWYQQKSSQAPKLLFHYYDKDFNNEADTPDNFQSRRPNTSFCFLDIRSPGLGDTAMYLCATSTTGTNYGYTFGSGTRLTVV.

This clone has a handful of counts. The chain joins TRBV25-1 to TRBJ2-7; D is perhaps TRBD1 (5 bases). This CDR3 contains 13 residues. CDR1 is MGHDK and CDR2 is SYGVNS in the germline V gene. The germline V and J ends were trimmed by 4 bases and 5 bases, with 12 bases remaining between them. The CDR3, as DNA: TGTGCCAGCAGTGTCAGGGATTTCGACGAGCAGTACTTC. This encodes CASSVRDFDEQYF.

This chain joins TRBV7-2 and TRBJ1-5; no definite D call. In germline, CDR1 is SGHTA, CDR2 FQGNSA. CDR3 length: 14 amino acids. Trimming removed 5 bases from V and 0 bases from J, with 8 bases in between. CDR3 protein: CASSPQNSNQPQHF. In DNA form, the CDR3 reads TGTGCCAGCAGCCCACAGAATAGCAATCAGCCCCAGCATTTT.

The chain employs TRBV25-1 and TRBJ2-3; TRBD1 is a possible D gene (6 bases). In germline, CDR1 is MGHDK, CDR2 SYGVNS. The CDR3 consists of 14 residues. Trimming left V 6 bases short and J 6 bases short, with 16 bases between. CDR3 sequence: CASSQDRPGDTQYF. The CDR3 DNA reads as TGTGCCAGCAGCCAAGACAGGCCGGGCGATACGCAGTATTTT.

The rearrangement links TRBV29-1 to TRBJ2-1, with 10 bases identical to TRBD1. CDR1 and CDR2 (germline): SQVTM, ANQGSEA. There are 16 residues in the CDR3. J gave up 4 bases and V 3 bases, and 9 bases lay outside the gene matches. The CDR3 coding sequence is TGCAGCGTTGATAGGTCGGGACAGGGGACATACAATGAGCAGTTCTTC. It yields the protein CSVDRSGQGTYNEQFF.

Only one count was recorded for this clone. This chain links TRBV6-5 with TRBJ2-7; D is ambiguous. V was trimmed by 0 bases and J by 2 bases, leaving 11 bases between them. The CDR3 totals 15 residues. CDR1 and CDR2 (germline): MNHEY, SVGAGI. The CDR3 sequence is CASSYSSSQPYEQYF. DNA for the CDR3: TGTGCCAGCAGTTACTCGAGTAGTCAGCCCTACGAGCAGTACTTC.

The J gene is TRBJ1-1, the V gene TRBV29-1; 8 positions match TRBD1. Looked up from germline, CDR1 is SQVTM and CDR2 is ANQGSEA. The CDR3 contains 19 residues. V lost 0 bases to trimming and J lost 6 bases; unmatched junction nucleotides: 21. CDR3 amino acids: CSVEDPGERTGQVFAEAFF. CDR3 bases: TGCAGCGTTGAAGATCCGGGCGAACGGACAGGGCAGGTTTTCGCTGAAGCTTTCTTT.

The V and J genes are TRBV25-1 and TRBJ2-7; 7 bases fit TRBD1. V was clipped by 5 bases and J by 0 bases; unmatched bases: 7. Per germline, CDR1 MGHDK and CDR2 SYGVNS. The CDR3 contains 15 residues. The CDR3 sequence: CASSPWTGSSYEQYF. In nucleotides, the CDR3 is TGTGCCAGCAGTCCCTGGACAGGTAGCTCCTACGAGCAGTACTTC.

The rearrangement uses TRBV7-2 and TRBJ2-1; no firm D call. Germline V CDR1 and CDR2: SGHTA, FQGNSA. The ends were cut back, 5 bases at V and 10 bases at J, with 12 bases in the middle. The CDR3 totals 12 residues. In DNA, the CDR3 is TGTGCCAGCAGCAAGAGATCGAGGGAGCAGTTCTTC. Translated, it gives CASSKRSREQFF.

The chain joins TRBV4-3 to TRBJ2-7; D gene ambiguous. The V and J ends lost 1 base and 2 bases respectively, with 6 bases between them. Germline values: CDR1 LGHNA, CDR2 YSLEER. This CDR3 is built from 13 residues. CDR3 sequence: CASSQGVTYEQYF. The CDR3 DNA is TGCGCCAGCAGCCAAGGAGTTACCTACGAGCAGTACTTC.

This clone was counted once. The DNA for the CDR3 is TGTGCCAGCAGTGAATCGGTTTTATCACGGTACGAGCAGTACTTC. It translates to CASSESVLSRYEQYF. The chain uses TRBV25-1 and TRBJ2-7; D is uncertain. There are 15 residues in the CDR3. Germline V CDR1 and CDR2: MGHDK, SYGVNS. The V gene lost 1 base and the J gene lost 4 bases, with 14 bases spanning the gap.

There are a few counts of this clone. The chain carries TRBV5-6 and TRBJ1-4, with 7 bases matching TRBD1. CDR1 is SGHDT and CDR2 is YYEEEE in the germline V gene. CDR3 length: 13 residues. With V trimmed by 4 bases and J by 8 bases, 5 bases remained unmatched. CDR3 in amino acids: CASSPRGGEKLFF. The CDR3 nucleotides are TGTGCCAGCAGCCCCAGGGGGGGGGAAAAACTGTTTTTT.

The gene calls are TRBV5-1 and TRBJ1-2, with D maybe TRBD1 (6 bases). The CDR3 is 12 residues long. Germline V gives CDR1 SGHRS, CDR2 YFSETQ. Trimming took 8 bases from V and 2 from J, leaving 10 bases between them. The CDR3, as DNA: TGCGCCAGTAGACAGGACAACTATGGCTACACCTTC. Translated, it gives CASRQDNYGYTF. The variable domain in full, completed from reference TRBV5-1 and TRBJ1-2, reads KAGVTQTPRYLIKTRGQQVTLSCSPISGHRSVSWYQQTPGQGLQFLFEYFSETQRNKGNFPGRFSGRQFSNSRSEMNVSTLELGDSALYLCASRQDNYGYTFGSGTRLTVV.

The chain uses TRBV27 and TRBJ2-7, with 8 bases matching TRBD1. Germline V lookup: CDR1 MNHEY, CDR2 SMNVEV (reference sequence). The length of the CDR3 is 15 residues. Trimming cost V 6 bases and J 1 base; bases outside gene matches: 8. The CDR3 sequence: CASSPGQAGSYEQYF. The CDR3 region has the DNA TGTGCCAGCAGCCCGGGACAGGCGGGATCCTACGAGCAGTACTTC.

The CDR3 DNA reads TGTGCCACCAGCAGAGATACCCACAGAAGCTATGGCTACACCTTC. Translated: CATSRDTHRSYGYTF. The chain recombines TRBV15 with TRBJ1-2; D is ambiguous. The V gene lost 0 bases and the J gene lost 4 bases, with 12 bases spanning the gap. The CDR3 spans 15 residues. Looked up from germline, CDR1 is LNHNV and CDR2 is YYDKDF (reference sequence).

The gene calls are TRBV27 and TRBJ2-7; D gene uncertain. Per germline, CDR1 MNHEY and CDR2 SMNVEV (reference sequence). V dropped 5 bases and J dropped 7 bases, with 15 bases sitting between them. The CDR3 runs to 13 residues. In nucleotides, the CDR3 is TGTGCCAGCAGTCTCCTTACTTACGGAGAGCAGTACTTC. Protein: CASSLLTYGEQYF.

The J gene is TRBJ2-7, the V gene TRBV25-1; D not resolved. V dropped 6 bases and J dropped 4 bases, with 7 bases sitting between them. Per germline, CDR1 MGHDK and CDR2 SYGVNS. The CDR3 loop spans 11 amino acids. In DNA, the CDR3 is TGTGCCAGCAGGTCTGTGTACGAGCAGTACTTC. Translation gives CASRSVYEQYF.

The table lists this clone with a count of one. The junction departs from germline at one end; a sequencing error may be responsible. V usage is TRBV30 and J usage is TRBJ1-2; TRBD1 is a possible D gene (6 bases). CDR3 length: 13 residues. Germline CDR1 GTSNPN, CDR2 SVGIG (reference sequence). The CDR3 reads CAWSVSDRSLLHF. CDR3 coding DNA: TGTGCCTGGAGCGTCTCAGACAGGTCCCTACTACACTTC.

This clone was detected a few times. The chain employs TRBV29-1 and TRBJ1-4; D is undetermined. V gave up 7 bases and J gave up 5 bases, with 14 bases separating them. The CDR3 has 13 residues. Germline V gives CDR1 SQVTM, CDR2 ANQGSEA. The CDR3 DNA follows: TGCAGCGCGGTTACAGAAACCAATGAAAAACTGTTTTTT. This codes for CSAVTETNEKLFF.

Here the CDR3 reads CASSPPRAGGNTEAFF. The CDR3 DNA sequence: TGTGCCAGCTCACCACCCCGGGCAGGGGGGAACACTGAAGCTTTCTTT. J is TRBJ1-1 and V is TRBV18; 7 positions agree with TRBD1. The CDR3 is made up of 16 amino acids. Per the germline V gene, CDR1 is KGHSH and CDR2 is LQKENI. The V gene end was trimmed by 0 bases and the J gene end by 1 base; junction bases not matched to a gene: 5.

This clone was seen just once. This sequence joins TRBV15 and TRBJ1-5, with a tentative D call TRBD1 (6 bases). Germline V gives CDR1 LNHNV, CDR2 YYDKDF (reference sequence). V gave up 4 bases and J gave up 6 bases, with 7 bases separating them. The CDR3 sequence is 12 residues long. CDR3 residues: CATSKGGQPQHF. In DNA form, the CDR3 reads TGTGCCACCAGCAAGGGGGGTCAGCCCCAGCATTTT.

The rearrangement uses TRBV4-3 and TRBJ1-4; D gene unclear. Trimming removed 1 base from V and 8 bases from J, with 8 bases in between. Germline V gene sequence: CDR1 LGHNA, CDR2 YSLEER. The CDR3 is 13 amino acids. This chain's CDR3 is CASSQGQGEKLFF. The CDR3 DNA reads TGCGCCAGCAGCCAAGGACAAGGCGAAAAACTGTTTTTT.

This clone was observed a few times. This chain joins TRBV6-1 and TRBJ2-1; TRBD2 agrees at 7 bases. This CDR3 spans 15 amino acids. From germline, CDR1 is MNHNS and CDR2 SASEGT. The V segment lost 2 bases and the J segment 2 bases; nucleotides outside the gene matches: 3. The CDR3 reads CASSEQAGTYNEQFF. CDR3 nucleotides: TGTGCCAGCAGTGAACAAGCGGGGACCTACAATGAGCAGTTCTTC.

The gene calls are TRBV19 and TRBJ1-2; D uncertain. Trimming cost V 9 bases and J 7 bases, with 3 bases left between them. Germline V gene data show CDR1 as LNHDA and CDR2 as SQIVND (reference sequence). The CDR3 covers 8 residues. The CDR3 DNA reads TGTGCCAGCGGTGGCTACACCTTC. Translated: CASGGYTF.

This rearrangement joins TRBV6-5 to TRBJ1-1; D may be TRBD1 (5 bases). This CDR3 is 14 amino acids long. Trimming took 0 bases from V and 3 from J, leaving 8 bases between them. Germline CDR1 and CDR2: MNHEY and SVGAGI. As DNA, the CDR3 is TGTGCCAGCAGTTACTCTCCGGGGCACACTGAAGCTTTCTTT. Its protein product is CASSYSPGHTEAFF.

The rearrangement links TRBV29-1 to TRBJ2-3; D tentatively fits TRBD1 or TRBD2 (6 bases each). The germline V gene encodes CDR1 SQVTM and CDR2 ANQGSEA. There are 13 residues in the CDR3. The V end was cut by 3 bases, the J end by 2 bases, with 9 bases between. In DNA, the CDR3 is TGCAGCGTTGATGGGGGGCCCACAGATACGCAGTATTTT. Translated: CSVDGGPTDTQYF.

The CDR3 here is CASSGQTYEQYF. The CDR3 DNA follows: TGTGCCAGCAGTGGACAGACCTACGAGCAGTACTTC. This chain uses TRBV6-5 with TRBJ2-7, with D tentatively TRBD1 (6 bases). This CDR3 has 12 amino acids. Germline assignment: CDR1 MNHEY and CDR2 SVGAGI. The ends were cut back, 5 bases at V and 2 bases at J, with 7 bases in the middle.